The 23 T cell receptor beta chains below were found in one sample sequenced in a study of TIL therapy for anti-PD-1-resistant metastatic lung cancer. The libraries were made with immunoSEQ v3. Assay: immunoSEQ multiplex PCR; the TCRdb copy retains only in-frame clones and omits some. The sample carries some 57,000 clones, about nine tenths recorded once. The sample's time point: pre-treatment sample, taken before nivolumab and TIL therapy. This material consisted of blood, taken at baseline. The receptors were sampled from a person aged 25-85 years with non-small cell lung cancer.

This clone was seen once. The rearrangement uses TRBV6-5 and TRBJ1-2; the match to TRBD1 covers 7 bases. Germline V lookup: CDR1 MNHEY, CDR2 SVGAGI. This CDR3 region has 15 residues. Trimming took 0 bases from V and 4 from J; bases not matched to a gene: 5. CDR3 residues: CASSYSDRATYGYTF. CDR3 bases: TGTGCCAGCAGTTACTCTGACAGGGCCACCTATGGCTACACCTTC.

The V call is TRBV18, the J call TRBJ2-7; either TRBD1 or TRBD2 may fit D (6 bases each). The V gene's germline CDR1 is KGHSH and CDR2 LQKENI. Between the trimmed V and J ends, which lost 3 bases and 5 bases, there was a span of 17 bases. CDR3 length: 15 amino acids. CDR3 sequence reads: CASSPTWGAEDEQYF. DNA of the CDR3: TGTGCCAGCTCACCCACTTGGGGGGCGGAGGACGAGCAGTACTTC.

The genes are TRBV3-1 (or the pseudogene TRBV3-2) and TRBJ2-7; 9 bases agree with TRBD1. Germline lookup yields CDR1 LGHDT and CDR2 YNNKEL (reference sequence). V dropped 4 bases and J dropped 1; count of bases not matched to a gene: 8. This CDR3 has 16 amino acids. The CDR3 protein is CASSLNPGQGSYEQYF. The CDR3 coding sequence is TGTGCCAGCAGCCTAAACCCGGGACAGGGTTCCTACGAGCAGTACTTC.

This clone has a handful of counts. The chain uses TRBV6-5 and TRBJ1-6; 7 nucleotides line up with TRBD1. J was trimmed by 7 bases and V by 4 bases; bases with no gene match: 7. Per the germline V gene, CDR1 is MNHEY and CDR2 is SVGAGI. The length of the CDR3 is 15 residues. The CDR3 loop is CASSSYMGQNSPLHF. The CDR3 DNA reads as TGTGCCAGCAGTTCCTATATGGGACAGAATTCACCCCTCCACTTT.

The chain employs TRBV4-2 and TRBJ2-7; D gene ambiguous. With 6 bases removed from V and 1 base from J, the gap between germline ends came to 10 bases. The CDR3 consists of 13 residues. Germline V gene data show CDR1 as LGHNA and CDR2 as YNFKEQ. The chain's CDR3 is CASSQFLSYEQYF. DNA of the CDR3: TGTGCCAGCAGTCAGTTTCTTTCCTACGAGCAGTACTTC.

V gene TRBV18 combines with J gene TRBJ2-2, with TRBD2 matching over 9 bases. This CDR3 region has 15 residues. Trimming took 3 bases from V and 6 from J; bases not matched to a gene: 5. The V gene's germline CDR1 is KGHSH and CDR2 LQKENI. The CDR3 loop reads CASSPLAGEAGELFF. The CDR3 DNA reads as TGTGCCAGCTCACCCTTAGCGGGAGAAGCCGGGGAGCTGTTTTTT.

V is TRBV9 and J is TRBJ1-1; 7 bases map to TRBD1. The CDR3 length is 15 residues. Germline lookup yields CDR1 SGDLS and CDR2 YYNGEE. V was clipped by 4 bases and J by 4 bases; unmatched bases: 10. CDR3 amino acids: CASSLTDRLVTEAFF. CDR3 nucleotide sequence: TGTGCCAGCAGCCTAACGGACAGGTTGGTCACTGAAGCTTTCTTT. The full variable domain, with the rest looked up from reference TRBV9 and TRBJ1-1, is DSGVTQTPKHLITATGQRVTLRCSPRSGDLSVYWYQQSLDQGLQFLIQYYNGEERAKGNILERFSAQQFPDLHSELNLSSLELGDSALYFCASSLTDRLVTEAFFGQGTRLTVV.

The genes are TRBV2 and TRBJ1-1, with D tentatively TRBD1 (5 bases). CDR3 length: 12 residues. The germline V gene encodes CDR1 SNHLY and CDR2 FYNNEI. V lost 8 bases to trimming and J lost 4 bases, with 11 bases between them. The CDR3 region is CASFRDFTEAFF. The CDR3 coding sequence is TGTGCCAGCTTCCGGGACTTCACTGAAGCTTTCTTT.

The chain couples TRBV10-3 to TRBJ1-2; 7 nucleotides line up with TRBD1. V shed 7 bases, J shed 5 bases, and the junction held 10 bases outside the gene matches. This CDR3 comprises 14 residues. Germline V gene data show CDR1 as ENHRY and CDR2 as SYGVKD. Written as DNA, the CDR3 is TGTGCCATCACCCGCCCTGGACAGGAATATGGCTACACCTTC. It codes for CAITRPGQEYGYTF.

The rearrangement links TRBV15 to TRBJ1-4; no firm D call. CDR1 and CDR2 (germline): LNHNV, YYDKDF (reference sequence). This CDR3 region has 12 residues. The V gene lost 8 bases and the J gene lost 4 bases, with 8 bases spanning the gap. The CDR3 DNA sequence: TGTGCCACCGTTGGGTATAATGAAAAACTGTTTTTT. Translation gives CATVGYNEKLFF.

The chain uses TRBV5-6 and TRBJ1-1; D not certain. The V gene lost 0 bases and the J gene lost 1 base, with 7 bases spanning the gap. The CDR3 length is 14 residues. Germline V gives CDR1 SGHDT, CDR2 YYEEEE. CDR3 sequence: CASSLAGSNTEAFF. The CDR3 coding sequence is TGTGCCAGCAGCTTGGCCGGTTCGAACACTGAAGCTTTCTTT. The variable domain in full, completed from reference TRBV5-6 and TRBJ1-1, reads DAGVTQSPTHLIKTRGQQVTLRCSPKSGHDTVSWYQQALGQGPQFIFQYYEEEERQRGNFPDRFSGHQFPNYSSELNVNALLLGDSALYLCASSLAGSNTEAFFGQGTRLTVV.

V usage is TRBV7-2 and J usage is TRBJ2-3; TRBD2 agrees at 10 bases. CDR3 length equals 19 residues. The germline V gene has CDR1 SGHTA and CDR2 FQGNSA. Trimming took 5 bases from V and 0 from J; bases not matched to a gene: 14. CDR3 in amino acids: CASSPRPPTSGTSTDTQYF. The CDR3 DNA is TGTGCCAGCAGCCCAAGGCCCCCAACTAGCGGGACTAGCACAGATACGCAGTATTTT.

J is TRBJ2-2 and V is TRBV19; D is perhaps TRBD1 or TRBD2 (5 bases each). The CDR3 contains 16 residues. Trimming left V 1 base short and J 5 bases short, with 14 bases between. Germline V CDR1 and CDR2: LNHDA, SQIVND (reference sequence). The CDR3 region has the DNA TGTGCCAGTAGTATAGTTCGAGGGGTGGGGACCGGGGAGCTGTTTTTT. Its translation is CASSIVRGVGTGELFF.

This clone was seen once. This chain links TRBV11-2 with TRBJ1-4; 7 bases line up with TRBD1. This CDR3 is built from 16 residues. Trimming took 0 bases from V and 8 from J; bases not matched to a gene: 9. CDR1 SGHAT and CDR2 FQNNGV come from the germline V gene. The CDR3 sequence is CASSLDLGRGGEKLFF. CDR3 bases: TGTGCCAGCAGCTTAGATTTGGGCAGGGGGGGAGAAAAACTGTTTTTT.

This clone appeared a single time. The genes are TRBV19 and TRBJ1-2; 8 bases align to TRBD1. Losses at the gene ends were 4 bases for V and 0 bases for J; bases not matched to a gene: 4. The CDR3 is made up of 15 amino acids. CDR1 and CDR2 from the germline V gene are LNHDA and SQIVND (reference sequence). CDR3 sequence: CASSNRDRTNYGYTF. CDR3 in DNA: TGTGCCAGTAGTAACCGGGACAGGACTAACTATGGCTACACCTTC.

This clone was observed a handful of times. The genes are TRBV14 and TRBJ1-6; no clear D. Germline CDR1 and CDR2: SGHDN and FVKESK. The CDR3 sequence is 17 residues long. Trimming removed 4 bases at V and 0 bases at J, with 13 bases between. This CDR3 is CASSLWAQSSYNSPLHF. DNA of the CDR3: TGTGCCAGCAGCCTCTGGGCGCAAAGCTCCTATAATTCACCCCTCCACTTT.

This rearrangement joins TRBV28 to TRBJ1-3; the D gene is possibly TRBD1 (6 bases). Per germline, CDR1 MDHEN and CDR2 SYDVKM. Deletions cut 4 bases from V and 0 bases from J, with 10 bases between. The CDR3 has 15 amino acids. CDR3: CASSSGAGSGNTIYF. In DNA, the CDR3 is TGTGCCAGCAGTTCGGGGGCAGGCTCTGGAAACACCATATATTTT.

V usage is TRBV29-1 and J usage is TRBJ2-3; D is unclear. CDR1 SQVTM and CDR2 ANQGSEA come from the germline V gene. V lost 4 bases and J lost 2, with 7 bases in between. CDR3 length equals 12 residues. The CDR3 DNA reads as TGCAGCGTTGTAATGTTCACAGATACGCAGTATTTT. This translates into CSVVMFTDTQYF.

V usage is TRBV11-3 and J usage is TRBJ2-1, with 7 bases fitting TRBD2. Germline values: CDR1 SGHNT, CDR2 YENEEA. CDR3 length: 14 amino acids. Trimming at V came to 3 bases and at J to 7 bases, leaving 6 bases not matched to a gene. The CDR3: CASSLGRGSNEQFF. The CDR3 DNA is TGTGCCAGCAGCTTGGGGAGGGGATCAAATGAGCAGTTCTTC.

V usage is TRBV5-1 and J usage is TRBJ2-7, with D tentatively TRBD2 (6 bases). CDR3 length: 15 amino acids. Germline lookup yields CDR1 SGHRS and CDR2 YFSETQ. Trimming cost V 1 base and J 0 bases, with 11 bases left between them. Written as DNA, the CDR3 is TGCGCCAGCAGCTTGTCCGGGAGCAGCTCCTACGAGCAGTACTTC. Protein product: CASSLSGSSSYEQYF.

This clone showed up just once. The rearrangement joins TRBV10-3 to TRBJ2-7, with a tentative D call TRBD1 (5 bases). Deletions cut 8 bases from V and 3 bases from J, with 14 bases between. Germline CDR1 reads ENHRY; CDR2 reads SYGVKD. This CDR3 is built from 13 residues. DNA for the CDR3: TGTGCCATCGGGGCCCGGGCCAGCTACGAGCAGTACTTC. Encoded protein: CAIGARASYEQYF.

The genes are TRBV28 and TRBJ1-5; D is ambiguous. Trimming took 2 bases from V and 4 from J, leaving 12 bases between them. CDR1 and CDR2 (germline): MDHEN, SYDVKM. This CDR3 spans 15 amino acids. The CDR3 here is CASSLLLEGNQPQHF. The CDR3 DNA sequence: TGTGCCAGCAGTTTACTCTTGGAGGGAAATCAGCCCCAGCATTTT.

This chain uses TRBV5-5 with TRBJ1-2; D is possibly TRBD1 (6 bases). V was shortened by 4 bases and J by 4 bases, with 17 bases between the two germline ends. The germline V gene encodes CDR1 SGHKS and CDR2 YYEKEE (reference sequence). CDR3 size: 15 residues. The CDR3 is CASSEHGGPLYGYTF. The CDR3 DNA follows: TGTGCCAGCAGCGAGCACGGGGGGCCCCTCTATGGCTACACCTTC.